What follows is one T cell receptor (beta chain) and its context. Its specificity is unknown. The data are from a study of T cells in localized non-small cell lung cancer. Study results and limitations: It was uninvolved adjacent lung that showed the highest T cell clonality, exceeding tumor. Because only a single region of the tumor was sequenced, heterogeneity remains possible. Overall survival was longer when the density of T cells in the blood was higher.

Here immunoSEQ multiplex PCR was the method, and the copy in TCRdb shows in-frame clones only, minus some. The data show approximately 46,000 clones, about 76% seen once. This CDR3 is 14 amino acids long. Trimming took 4 bases from V and 9 from J, leaving 13 bases between them. CDR1 and CDR2 (germline): MNHEY, SVGAGI. This chain connects TRBV6-5 to TRBJ1-6; D gene ambiguous. This clonotype originated in a man aged 40-75 years with stage III lung adenocarcinoma. The sequenced sample was peripheral blood mononuclear cells, obtained before any cancer treatment. The CDR3 loop reads CASSSDGFGSPLHF. As DNA, the CDR3 is TGTGCCAGCAGTTCGGACGGGTTTGGTTCACCCCTCCACTTT.